This T cell receptor (beta chain) derives from a study of blood T cell repertoires in COVID-19. For the study at large: Acute and convalescent COVID-19 specimens originated in the United States, Italy and Spain. Sample material is recorded as cDNA or gDNA derived from T cells, B-cell-depleted T cells, or PBMCs.

Per the study methods: How many nucleated cells were present was estimated from reference gene primer amplification. Assay: immunoSEQ multiplex PCR; the TCRdb copy retains only in-frame clones and omits some. The V and J calls and clone size were taken over from that table, and D and trimming were inferred from the DNA. Of 400,000 to 450,000 clones listed, roughly 85% are singletons. CDR1 and CDR2 from the germline V gene are KGHSH and LQKENI. This CDR3 has 15 amino acids. With 2 bases removed from V and 8 bases from J, the gap between germline ends came to 18 bases. The sequence came from a woman aged 25 to 45 with active or convalescent COVID-19. The sequenced sample was peripheral blood. The chain is built from TRBV18 and TRBJ1-1, with a tentative D call TRBD1 (6 bases). In DNA, the CDR3 is TGTGCCAGCTCACCAAGCATAACAGGGAAAGACGAAGCTTTCTTT. This translates into CASSPSITGKDEAFF.